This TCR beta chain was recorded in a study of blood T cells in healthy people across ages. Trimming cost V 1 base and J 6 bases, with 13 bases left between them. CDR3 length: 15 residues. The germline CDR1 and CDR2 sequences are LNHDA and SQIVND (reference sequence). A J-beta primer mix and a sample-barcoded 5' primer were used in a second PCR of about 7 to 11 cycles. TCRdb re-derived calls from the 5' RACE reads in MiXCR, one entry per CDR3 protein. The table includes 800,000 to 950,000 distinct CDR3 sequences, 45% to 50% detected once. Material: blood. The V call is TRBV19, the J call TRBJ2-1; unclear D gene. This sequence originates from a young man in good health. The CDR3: CASSIVTTQINEQFF. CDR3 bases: TGTGCCAGTAGTATAGTAACAACTCAAATCAATGAGCAGTTCTTC.